The TCR beta chain described here comes from a study of blood T cell repertoires in COVID-19. The CDR3 loop spans 14 amino acids. Deletions cut 2 bases from V and 5 bases from J, with 10 bases between. Germline loops: CDR1 SGHVS, CDR2 FQNEAQ. As originally analysed: Amplification of reference gene primers provided the estimated nucleated cell counts. The protocol was immunoSEQ multiplex PCR, while the TCRdb copy is restricted to in-frame clones and leaves out a portion. The V and J calls and clone size come from that table; D and trimming were worked out from the DNA. The sample shows 99,000 or so clones, roughly 91% of them seen only once.

Material for sequencing was peripheral blood. The V call is TRBV7-8, the J call TRBJ1-5, with a tentative D call TRBD1 (5 bases). The receptor was isolated from a human donor in a cohort sampled during active COVID-19. The CDR3 here is CASSLRDRYQPQHF. CDR3 bases: TGTGCCAGCAGCTTAAGAGACAGATATCAGCCCCAGCATTTT.